The clone carrying this TCR beta chain was seen a few times. The sample originates from a study of blood T cell repertoires in COVID-19. Looking at the study overall: Both acute and convalescent COVID-19 samples were obtained from the United States, Italy and Spain. PBMCs, B-cell-depleted T cells, or T cells provided the cDNA or gDNA that made up the material.

The CDR3 length is 14 residues. V dropped 7 bases and J dropped 5; count of bases not matched to a gene: 7. Germline lookup yields CDR1 LNHDA and CDR2 SQIVND (reference sequence). TCRdb keeps only in-frame clones here, not all; method: immunoSEQ multiplex PCR. This table has around 140,000 clones, approximately 84% appearing once. J is TRBJ2-2 and V is TRBV19; 7 bases fit TRBD2. The origin of this receptor is a woman older than 75 with acute or convalescent COVID-19. The sample taken for sequencing was peripheral blood. This CDR3 reads CASMGGTRTGELFF. The CDR3 nucleotides are TGTGCCAGTATGGGGGGGACTCGGACCGGGGAGCTGTTTTTT.